These 27 T cell receptor beta chains came from one sample sequenced in a study of Graves' ophthalmopathy and Graves' hyperthyroidism. Amplifying from RNA transcripts, the study obtained TCR beta CDR3 regions. The first round was an RT-PCR with HTBI primers, and the second round was a multiplex PCR. TCRdb used MiXCR to reprocess the multiplex PCR reads, holding one entry per CDR3 protein. The table lists about 220,000 distinct CDR3 sequences, around a fifth of them singletons. Material for sequencing was peripheral blood. These receptor sequences come from a woman between 45 and 65 years old with Graves' ophthalmopathy.

This clonotype appeared many times. The chain has TRBV11-2 and TRBJ2-5; D may match TRBD1 or TRBD2 (5 bases each). CDR3 size: 13 residues. Germline CDR1 and CDR2: SGHAT and FQNNGV. Deletions cut 5 bases from V and 4 bases from J, with 11 bases between. The CDR3 DNA sequence: TGTGCCAGCAGCCGGGACCGAAGAGAGACCCAGTACTTC. It codes for CASSRDRRETQYF.

The rearrangement uses TRBV24-1 and TRBJ2-2; 8 nucleotides match TRBD1. The germline V gene has CDR1 KGHDR and CDR2 SFDVKD. The CDR3 loop spans 17 amino acids. Trimming at V came to 3 bases and at J to 0 bases, leaving 5 bases not matched to a gene. The CDR3 coding sequence is TGTGCCACCAGTGATCCGGGACAGGTTACGAACACCGGGGAGCTGTTTTTT. Its translation is CATSDPGQVTNTGELFF.

This chain connects TRBV5-1 to TRBJ2-2; D is unclear. Trimming removed 4 bases at V and 2 bases at J, with 9 bases between. Germline CDR1 SGHRS, CDR2 YFSETQ. CDR3 size: 14 residues. CDR3: CASSPRPNTGELFF. CDR3 sequence (DNA): TGCGCCAGCAGCCCCCGCCCAAACACCGGGGAGCTGTTTTTT. Together with reference TRBV5-1 and TRBJ2-2, the CDR3 gives the full variable domain: KAGVTQTPRYLIKTRGQQVTLSCSPISGHRSVSWYQQTPGQGLQFLFEYFSETQRNKGNFPGRFSGRQFSNSRSEMNVSTLELGDSALYLCASSPRPNTGELFFGEGSRLTVL.

The sample holds many counts of this clonotype. The CDR3 loop is CASSPGVQGQGNQPQHF. CDR3 nucleotide sequence: TGTGCCAGCAGCCCGGGCGTCCAGGGGCAGGGGAATCAGCCCCAGCATTTT. J is TRBJ1-5 and V is TRBV7-9; D is possibly TRBD1 (6 bases). Germline V gene lookup returns CDR1 SEHNR and CDR2 FQNEAQ (reference sequence). Trimming removed 5 bases at V and 4 bases at J, with 21 bases between. This CDR3 is 17 amino acids long.

V usage is TRBV27 and J usage is TRBJ1-1; D is undetermined. The V and J ends lost 5 bases and 5 bases respectively, with 12 bases between them. The CDR3 is 13 amino acids. Germline V CDR1 and CDR2: MNHEY, SMNVEV (reference sequence). In nucleotides, the CDR3 is TGTGCCAGCAGTCGAGGGATGTCGACTGAAGCTTTCTTT. It is translated as CASSRGMSTEAFF.

CDR3 coding DNA: TGTGCCGCCTGGCCGGGAGGGCCCTCCTACGAGCAGTACTTC. It codes for CAAWPGGPSYEQYF. This chain joins TRBV28 and TRBJ2-7, with 8 nucleotides matching TRBD2. The CDR3 covers 14 residues. Germline-derived CDR1 and CDR2 are MDHEN and SYDVKM. V lost 11 bases, J lost 0 bases, and 9 bases stayed unmatched.

V gene TRBV7-9 combines with J gene TRBJ2-4; a possible D gene is TRBD2 (6 bases). The germline CDR1 and CDR2 sequences are SEHNR and FQNEAQ (reference sequence). Trimming stripped 2 bases from V and 7 bases from J, with 12 bases between. CDR3 length: 14 residues. The CDR3 coding sequence is TGTGCCAGCAGCTTACACGGGAGTGGTAACATTCAGTACTTC. Protein product: CASSLHGSGNIQYF.

This clonotype occurred many times. This chain joins TRBV27 and TRBJ2-7, with D possibly being TRBD1 or TRBD2 (5 bases each). The CDR3 has 15 residues. Trimming removed 5 bases from V and 2 bases from J, with 16 bases in between. The germline V gene encodes CDR1 MNHEY and CDR2 SMNVEV (reference sequence). The DNA for the CDR3 is TGTGCCAGCAGTCCTTCCGGGACGGAAACCTACGAGCAGTACTTC. Its protein is CASSPSGTETYEQYF.

This clonotype was seen at least ten times. J is TRBJ1-1 and V is TRBV16; D possibly corresponds to TRBD1 (5 bases). Between the trimmed V and J ends, which lost 2 bases and 8 bases, there was a span of 9 bases. Germline V gene data show CDR1 as KGHSY and CDR2 as FQNENV. The CDR3 covers 12 residues. The CDR3 DNA sequence: TGTGCCAGCAGCCAAAGGGGTTACGAAGCTTTCTTT. This encodes CASSQRGYEAFF.

This clonotype has at least ten counts. The CDR3: CASKRSGEGEAFF. The CDR3 DNA sequence: TGTGCCAGCAAACGCAGCGGGGAGGGTGAAGCTTTCTTT. The chain employs TRBV6-5 and TRBJ1-1; D unclear. The CDR3 spans 13 residues. The germline V gene encodes CDR1 MNHEY and CDR2 SVGAGI. The V and J ends lost 7 bases and 7 bases respectively, with 16 bases between them.

Many counts were recorded for this clonotype. This chain connects TRBV27 to TRBJ2-7; 7 positions agree with TRBD1. The CDR3 length is 14 residues. Germline V gives CDR1 MNHEY, CDR2 SMNVEV (reference sequence). J lost 1 base, V lost 5 bases, and 5 bases had no gene match. The CDR3 sequence is CASSARQGSYEQYF. CDR3 DNA sequence: TGTGCCAGCAGTGCCCGACAGGGATCCTACGAGCAGTACTTC.

This clonotype was found many times. The V and J genes are TRBV20-1 and TRBJ1-2; TRBD1 matches at 7 bases. The CDR3 covers 14 residues. In germline, CDR1 is DFQATT, CDR2 SNEGSKA (reference sequence). Trimming took 6 bases from V and 2 from J; bases not matched to a gene: 9. The CDR3, as DNA: TGCAGTGCCACATCCGGACAGGCAAACTATGGCTACACCTTC. Translation: CSATSGQANYGYTF.

Turning to this clonotype: This may stem from a read error, because a much larger clone lies one nucleotide away. V gene TRBV2 combines with J gene TRBJ1-1; the D is unclear. V gave up 11 bases and J gave up 5 bases, with 21 bases separating them. CDR1 and CDR2 from the germline V gene are SNHLY and FYNNEI. The CDR3 covers 14 residues. CDR3 protein: CAVSEAKEATEAFF. CDR3 nucleotides: TGTGCCGTCAGTGAAGCTAAGGAGGCTACTGAAGCTTTCTTT.

This clonotype was detected many times. The CDR3 DNA is TGTGCCAGCAGCAACCAAGAGACCCAGTACTTC. This gives the protein CASSNQETQYF. The chain uses TRBV7-2 and TRBJ2-5; the D is unclear. This CDR3 has 11 residues. Germline V gene sequence: CDR1 SGHTA, CDR2 FQGNSA. V lost 5 bases and J lost 0, with 1 base in between.

This clonotype was counted ten times or more. The chain employs TRBV5-1 and TRBJ1-1; TRBD1 aligns across 9 bases. Unmatched junction bases numbered 5, after V lost 4 bases and J lost 4 bases. CDR3 length: 14 amino acids. CDR1 is SGHRS, CDR2 YFSETQ, per germline. CDR3 bases: TGCGCCAGCAGCCGGACAGGGGAGAGCACTGAAGCTTTCTTT. Its protein is CASSRTGESTEAFF.

This clonotype was seen repeatedly, ten times or more. V is TRBV20-1 and J is TRBJ2-7; TRBD2 aligns across 13 bases. V lost 0 bases, J lost 3 bases, and 8 bases stayed unmatched. Looked up from germline, CDR1 is DFQATT and CDR2 is SNEGSKA (reference sequence). This CDR3 has 17 residues. The CDR3: CSARDDGTSGTLYEQYF. The DNA for the CDR3 is TGCAGTGCTAGAGATGACGGGACTAGCGGGACACTCTACGAGCAGTACTTC.

This rearrangement joins TRBV6-1 to TRBJ2-5, with TRBD2 matching 9 bases. CDR3 length equals 16 residues. After removal of 2 bases from V and 4 bases from J, the junction contained 8 bases not matched to a gene. Germline CDR1 reads MNHNS; CDR2 reads SASEGT. DNA for the CDR3: TGTGCCAGCAGTGAAACCGTAGCGGGAGTTGGAGAGACCCAGTACTTC. It yields the protein CASSETVAGVGETQYF.

Only a few counts were recorded for this clonotype. The chain is built from TRBV14 and TRBJ2-7; 12 nucleotides align to TRBD2. The germline V gene encodes CDR1 SGHDN and CDR2 FVKESK. The V segment lost 1 base and the J segment 3 bases; nucleotides outside the gene matches: 7. The length of the CDR3 is 17 residues. As DNA, the CDR3 is TGTGCCAGCAGCCAAGTGGCTAGCGGGAGGGCCCTCTACGAGCAGTACTTC. Amino acid sequence: CASSQVASGRALYEQYF.

This clonotype was counted many times. The chain couples TRBV29-1 to TRBJ1-1; maybe TRBD1 (5 bases). The CDR3 length is 11 residues. V lost 3 bases, J lost 11 bases, and 13 bases lay in between. In germline, CDR1 is SQVTM, CDR2 ANQGSEA. The CDR3 protein is CSVESGTGAFF. CDR3 nucleotide sequence: TGCAGCGTTGAGTCCGGGACTGGGGCTTTCTTT. Full variable domain (missing parts from reference TRBV29-1 and TRBJ1-1): SAVISQKPSRDICQRGTSLTIQCQVDSQVTMMFWYRQQPGQSLTLIATANQGSEATYESGFVIDKFPISRPNLTFSTLTVSNMSPEDSSIYLCSVESGTGAFFGQGTRLTVV.

With regard to this clonotype: Germline is not matched at one junction end, which may reflect a read error. The chain has TRBV27 and TRBJ1-2, with 7 bases aligning to TRBD1. The CDR3 length is 14 residues. Per the germline V gene, CDR1 is MNHEY and CDR2 is SMNVEV (reference sequence). CDR3 DNA sequence: TGTGCCAGCAGTTTTATAGACAGGGCCTATGGCTACAGCTTC. Protein: CASSFIDRAYGYSF.

The chain links TRBV14 to TRBJ1-2, with D hard to call. This CDR3 comprises 14 residues. The V and J ends lost 2 bases and 5 bases respectively, with 12 bases between them. Per the germline V gene, CDR1 is SGHDN and CDR2 is FVKESK. The CDR3 sequence: CASSQLGNEYGYTF. As DNA, the CDR3 is TGTGCCAGCAGCCAACTCGGGAATGAATATGGCTACACCTTC.

This clonotype showed up many times. The V and J genes are TRBV14 and TRBJ2-2; no definite D call. This CDR3 comprises 16 residues. Looked up from germline, CDR1 is SGHDN and CDR2 is FVKESK. Trimming shortened V by 1 base and J by 1 base, and 10 bases separated the two germline ends. The CDR3 loop is CASSQVAGGNTGELFF. The CDR3 DNA reads TGTGCCAGCAGCCAAGTTGCAGGCGGGAACACCGGGGAGCTGTTTTTT. Looking up the rest from reference TRBV14 and TRBJ2-2 gives the full variable domain: EAGVTQFPSHSVIEKGQTVTLRCDPISGHDNLYWYRRVMGKEIKFLLHFVKESKQDESGMPNNRFLAERTGGTYSTLKVQPAELEDSGVYFCASSQVAGGNTGELFFGEGSRLTVL.

The rearrangement uses TRBV28 and TRBJ1-2; D ambiguous. There are 14 residues in the CDR3. The ends were cut back, 3 bases at V and 4 bases at J, with 12 bases in the middle. Germline-derived CDR1 and CDR2 are MDHEN and SYDVKM. CDR3 amino acids: CASSFGGRPYGYTF. CDR3 DNA: TGTGCCAGCAGTTTCGGCGGGAGGCCCTATGGCTACACCTTC.

This clonotype was recorded at least ten times. The CDR3 region has the DNA TGTGCCAGCAGTTACAGTCTCGCGGGAGAGACCCAGTACTTC. Translated, it gives CASSYSLAGETQYF. The chain joins TRBV6-5 to TRBJ2-5; TRBD2 is a possible D gene (5 bases). The CDR3 has 14 amino acids. Germline V gene sequence: CDR1 MNHEY, CDR2 SVGAGI. V dropped 2 bases and J dropped 4 bases, with 11 bases sitting between them.

This clonotype was detected ten times or more. The chain employs TRBV20-1 and TRBJ2-4; D uncertain. The CDR3 contains 12 residues. V dropped 4 bases and J dropped 7 bases, with 11 bases sitting between them. Germline CDR1 reads DFQATT; CDR2 reads SNEGSKA (reference sequence). The chain's CDR3 is CSAKPARNIQYF. CDR3 bases: TGCAGTGCTAAGCCCGCCCGGAACATTCAGTACTTC.

The table lists this clonotype with a count of one. CDR3 bases: TGCAGCGTTGGAGCCCTTGGAGGCACCGGGGAGCTGTTTTTT. Translating gives CSVGALGGTGELFF. The chain joins TRBV29-1 to TRBJ2-2; maybe TRBD2 (5 bases). CDR1 and CDR2 from the germline V gene are SQVTM and ANQGSEA. The CDR3 contains 14 residues. V shed 4 bases and J shed 4 bases, with 13 bases lying between them.

V usage is TRBV15 and J usage is TRBJ1-2; D might be TRBD1 (6 bases). Looked up from germline, CDR1 is LNHNV and CDR2 is YYDKDF (reference sequence). The CDR3 contains 17 residues. Between the trimmed V and J ends, which lost 0 bases and 3 bases, there was a span of 17 bases. In DNA, the CDR3 is TGTGCCACCAGCAGAGATTTGCAGGGGAGTAGGGACTATGGCTACACCTTC. It yields the protein CATSRDLQGSRDYGYTF.